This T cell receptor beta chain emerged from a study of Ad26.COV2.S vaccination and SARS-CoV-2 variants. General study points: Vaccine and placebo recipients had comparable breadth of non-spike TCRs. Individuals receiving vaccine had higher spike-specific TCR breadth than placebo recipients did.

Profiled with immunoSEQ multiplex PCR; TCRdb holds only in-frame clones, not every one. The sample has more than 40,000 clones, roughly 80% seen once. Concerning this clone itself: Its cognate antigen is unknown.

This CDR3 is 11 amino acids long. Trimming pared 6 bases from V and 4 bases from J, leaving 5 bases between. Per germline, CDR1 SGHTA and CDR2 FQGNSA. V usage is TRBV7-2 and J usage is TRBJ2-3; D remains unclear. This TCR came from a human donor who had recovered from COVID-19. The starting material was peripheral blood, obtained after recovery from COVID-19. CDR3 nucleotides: TGTGCCAGCAGACGTGCAGATACGCAGTATTTT. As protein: CASRRADTQYF.